This entry features one TCR beta chain sequence. The entry originates in a study of blood T cell repertoires in COVID-19. Turning to the study itself: Whether acute or convalescent, the COVID-19 samples came from the United States, Italy and Spain. PBMCs, B-cell-depleted T cells, or T cells provided the cDNA or gDNA that made up the material.

Original handling: Amplified reference gene primers provided the basis for estimating nucleated cell counts. Repertoires were generated with immunoSEQ multiplex PCR, while TCRdb's copy carries only in-frame clones and drops some. V and J calls and clone size follow that table, whereas D and trimming were derived from the DNA. The data contain approximately 450,000 clones, about 89% of them singletons. There are 14 residues in the CDR3. The germline V gene encodes CDR1 SGHRS and CDR2 YFSETQ. Germline trimming cut 2 bases from V and 6 bases from J; bases unmatched to any gene: 7. Source material: peripheral blood. The chain couples TRBV5-1 to TRBJ1-1; 7 positions agree with TRBD1. This clonotype originated in a woman aged 25 to 45 with acute or convalescent COVID-19. Here the CDR3 reads CASSFVGQASEAFF. CDR3 in DNA: TGCGCCAGCAGCTTCGTTGGACAGGCCTCTGAAGCTTTCTTT.